This T cell receptor beta chain was observed in a study of OX40 agonist ivuxolimab in advanced cancers. Study-level background: Patients got intravenous ivuxolimab at 0.01 to 10 mg/kg every 2 weeks. Study-wide results and limits: CD4+ and CD8+ blood T cells expanded clonally by week 6 at 0.1 to 3.0 mg/kg.

The data were produced by immunoSEQ multiplex PCR, yet TCRdb's version contains in-frame clones alone and is incomplete. Of some 64,000 clones listed, more than 85% are singletons. This CDR3 contains 13 residues. Note on this clone: Its target is unknown.

The sequence was collected from an adult with an advanced solid tumor such as melanoma, head and neck, liver or kidney cancer. This chain joins TRBV21-1 and TRBJ1-1. TRBV21-1 is assigned pseudogene status. Sequences were derived from CD4+ or CD8+ T cells sorted from blood, sampled in a trial of the OX40 agonist ivuxolimab. In DNA form, the CDR3 reads TGTGCCAGCAGGAGCCCGGGGGGTGTTGAAGCTTTCTTT. It codes for CASRSPGGVEAFF.